This T cell receptor (beta chain) was sequenced during a study of CD8 T cells in ankylosing spondylitis. TCRdb independently ran MiXCR on the 5' RACE reads; one entry per CDR3 protein. The profile shows 700,000 to 850,000 distinct CDR3 sequences, over 9.5% of them singletons. As for this clonotype: The antigen remains undetermined.

Study-wide results and limits: About 8 highly homologous variants made up a TCR beta motif, and this motif appeared characteristic of ankylosing spondylitis blood.

Germline values: CDR1 MNHEY, CDR2 SMNVEV (reference sequence). The germline V and J ends were trimmed by 4 bases and 8 bases, with 14 bases remaining between them. This CDR3 has 14 residues. This sequence originates from a male donor with ankylosing spondylitis. This chain joins TRBV27 and TRBJ1-4, with D unresolved. The sequencing sample was made of blood, either unsorted or a sorted T cell fraction (not recorded which). The CDR3 DNA reads TGTGCCAGCAGTTCCATGGCCGCCGGCGAAAAACTGTTTTTT. Protein: CASSSMAAGEKLFF.